This T cell receptor beta chain originates from a study of blood T cell repertoires in COVID-19. Study in general: The analysed material was cDNA or gDNA that came from T cells, B-cell-depleted T cells, or PBMCs.

Original methodology: It was from reference gene primer amplification that nucleated cell counts were estimated. The protocol was immunoSEQ multiplex PCR, while the TCRdb copy is restricted to in-frame clones and leaves out a portion. V, J and clone size were drawn from that table, and D and trimming were deduced from the DNA. The sample records about 28,000 clones, over 70% being singletons. Germline CDR1 WSHSY, CDR2 SAAADI. This CDR3 is 14 amino acids long. V was trimmed by 3 bases and J by 7 bases, leaving 15 bases between them. Input material: peripheral blood. The gene calls are TRBV10-2 and TRBJ1-2; TRBD1 might be the D (5 bases). The source is a man between 65 and 85 years old with active COVID-19. The CDR3 DNA is TGCGCCAGCAGTGACCCGGGGGGTTCGGGTGGCTACACCTTC. Residues: CASSDPGGSGGYTF.